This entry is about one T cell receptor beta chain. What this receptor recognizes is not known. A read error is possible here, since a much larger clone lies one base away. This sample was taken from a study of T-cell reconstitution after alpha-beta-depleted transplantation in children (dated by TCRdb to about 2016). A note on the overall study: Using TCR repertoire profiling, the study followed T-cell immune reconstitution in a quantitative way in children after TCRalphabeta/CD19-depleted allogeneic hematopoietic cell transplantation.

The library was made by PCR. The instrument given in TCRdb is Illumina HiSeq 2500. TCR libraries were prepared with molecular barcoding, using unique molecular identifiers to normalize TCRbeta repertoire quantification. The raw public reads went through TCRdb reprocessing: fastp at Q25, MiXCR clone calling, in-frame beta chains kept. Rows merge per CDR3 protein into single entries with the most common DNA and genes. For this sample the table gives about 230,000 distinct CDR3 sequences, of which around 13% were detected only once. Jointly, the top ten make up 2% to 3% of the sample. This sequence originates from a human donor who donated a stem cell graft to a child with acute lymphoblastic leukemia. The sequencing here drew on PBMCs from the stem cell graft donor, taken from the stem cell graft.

The nucleotide sequence reads TGCGCCAGCAGGCACGGAGGGGCCGGGGAGCTGTTTTTT. Its protein is CASRHGGAGELFF. Recombination linked TRBV10-1 to TRBJ2-2, with TRBD2 as a weak D call on 6 bases. V sheds 6 bases and J sheds 6 bases, leaving 11 bases between their ends. Measured from the cysteine to the phenylalanine, the CDR3 is 13 residues long. Only the CDR3 portion is preserved as DNA: 39 bases, with reading frame beginning at the first base. CDR1 WNHNN and CDR2 SYGVQD were looked up in the germline V gene (reference sequence).